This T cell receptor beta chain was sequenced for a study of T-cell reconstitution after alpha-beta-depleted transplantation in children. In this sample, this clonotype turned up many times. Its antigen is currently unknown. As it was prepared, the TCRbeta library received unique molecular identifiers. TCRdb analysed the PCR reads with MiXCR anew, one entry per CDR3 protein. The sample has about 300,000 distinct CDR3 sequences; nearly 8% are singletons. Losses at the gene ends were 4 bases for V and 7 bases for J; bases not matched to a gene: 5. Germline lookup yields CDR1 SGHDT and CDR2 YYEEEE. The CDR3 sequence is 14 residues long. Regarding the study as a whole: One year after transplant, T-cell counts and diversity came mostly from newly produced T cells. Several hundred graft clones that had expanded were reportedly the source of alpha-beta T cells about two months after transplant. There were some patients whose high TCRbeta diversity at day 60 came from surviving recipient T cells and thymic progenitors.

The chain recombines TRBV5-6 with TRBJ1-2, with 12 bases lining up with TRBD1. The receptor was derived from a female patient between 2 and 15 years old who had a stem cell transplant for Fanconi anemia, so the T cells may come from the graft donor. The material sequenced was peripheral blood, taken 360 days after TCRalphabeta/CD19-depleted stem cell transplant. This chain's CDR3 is CASSLGTGGFGYTF. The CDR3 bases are TGTGCCAGCAGCCTCGGGACAGGGGGCTTTGGCTACACCTTC.